This TCR beta chain was obtained from a study of cytomegalovirus exposure and HLA in healthy donors. Study-level findings and limits: Association of approximately 16,000 TCR beta sequences with HLA alleles was found at 0.05 false discovery rate in a later analysis.

The PCR contained 60 Vbeta and 13 Jbeta primers. Data came from immunoSEQ multiplex PCR; TCRdb stores just in-frame clones and leaves some out. The sample lists roughly 100,000 clones; 76% were seen once. Trimming stripped 2 bases from V and 0 bases from J, with 8 bases between. The CDR3 has 15 amino acids. Germline lookup yields CDR1 SGHVS and CDR2 FNYEAQ. Of note for this clone: The target antigen is unknown.

The rearrangement uses TRBV7-6 and TRBJ2-1; D is uncertain. Input material: PBMCs. The receptor's source is a middle-aged man in good health and CMV-seronegative. CDR3 residues: CASSLPASSYNEQFF. CDR3 DNA: TGTGCCAGCAGCTTACCAGCTAGCTCCTACAATGAGCAGTTCTTC.